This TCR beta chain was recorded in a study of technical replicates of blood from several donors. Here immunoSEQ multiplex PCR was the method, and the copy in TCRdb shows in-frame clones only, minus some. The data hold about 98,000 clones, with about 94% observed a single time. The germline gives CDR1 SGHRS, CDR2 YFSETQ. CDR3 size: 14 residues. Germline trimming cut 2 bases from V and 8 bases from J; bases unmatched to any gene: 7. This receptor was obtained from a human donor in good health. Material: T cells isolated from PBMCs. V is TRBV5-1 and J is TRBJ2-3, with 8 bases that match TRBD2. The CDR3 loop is CASSLAGEGGTQYF. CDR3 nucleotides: TGCGCCAGCAGCTTAGCGGGAGAGGGGGGTACGCAGTATTTT.